This T cell receptor (beta chain) was recorded in a study of blood T cell repertoires in COVID-19. Methods used by the authors: For nucleated cells, counts were estimated from reference gene primer amplification. Profiled with immunoSEQ multiplex PCR; TCRdb holds only in-frame clones, not every one. The D gene and trimming were derived from the DNA, and the V and J assignments and clone size from that table. The repertoire consists of about 190,000 clones, with 70% to 85% occurring once and the leading ten covering about 3.5%. The CDR3 is 15 residues long. The germline V gene encodes CDR1 MNHEY and CDR2 SVGAGI. Trimming took 2 bases from V and 0 from J, leaving 10 bases between them.

The chain employs TRBV6-5 and TRBJ1-1, with TRBD1 as a possible D gene (5 bases). Input material: PBMCs or T cells enriched from blood (not recorded which). The clonotype comes from a woman aged 25 to 39 who had recovered from COVID-19. CDR3 region: CASSYRRQLNTEAFF. For the CDR3, the DNA is TGTGCCAGCAGTTACCGACGACAGCTGAACACTGAAGCTTTCTTT.